This entry features one T cell receptor beta chain sequence. This record belongs to a study of blood T cell repertoires in COVID-19. The wider study: The United States, Italy and Spain provided the acute and convalescent COVID-19 samples. The analysed material was cDNA or gDNA that came from T cells, B-cell-depleted T cells, or PBMCs.

Germline trimming cut 2 bases from V and 14 bases from J; bases unmatched to any gene: 29. The CDR3 has 20 amino acids. Germline assignment: CDR1 LNHDA and CDR2 SQIVND (reference sequence). Authors' analysis steps: Reference gene primer amplification in the assay estimated nucleated cell counts. Some clones are missing from TCRdb's copy, which holds only in-frame ones; the method was immunoSEQ multiplex PCR. The V and J calls and clone size come from that table; D and trimming were worked out from the DNA. The sample has 150,000 to 200,000 clones, approximately 84% seen once. V gene TRBV19 combines with J gene TRBJ1-4; 7 bases fit TRBD1. The origin of this receptor is a human donor with acute or convalescent COVID-19. The donor label of this sample is uncertain. Sequenced material: peripheral blood. CDR3 sequence: CASSITAGLGQRISPQGLFF. CDR3 DNA: TGTGCCAGTAGTATAACTGCCGGATTGGGACAGCGGATTAGTCCCCAGGGGCTGTTTTTT.